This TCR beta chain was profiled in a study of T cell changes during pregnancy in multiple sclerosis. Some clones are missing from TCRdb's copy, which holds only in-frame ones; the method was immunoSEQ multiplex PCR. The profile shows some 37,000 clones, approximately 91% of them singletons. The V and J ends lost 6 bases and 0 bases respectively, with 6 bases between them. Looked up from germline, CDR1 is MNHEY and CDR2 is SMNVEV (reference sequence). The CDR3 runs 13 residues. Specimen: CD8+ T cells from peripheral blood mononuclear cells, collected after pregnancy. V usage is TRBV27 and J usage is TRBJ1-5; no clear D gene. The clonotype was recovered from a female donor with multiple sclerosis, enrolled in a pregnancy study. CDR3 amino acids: CASSRYSNQPQHF. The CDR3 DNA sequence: TGTGCCAGCAGCAGATATAGCAATCAGCCCCAGCATTTT.